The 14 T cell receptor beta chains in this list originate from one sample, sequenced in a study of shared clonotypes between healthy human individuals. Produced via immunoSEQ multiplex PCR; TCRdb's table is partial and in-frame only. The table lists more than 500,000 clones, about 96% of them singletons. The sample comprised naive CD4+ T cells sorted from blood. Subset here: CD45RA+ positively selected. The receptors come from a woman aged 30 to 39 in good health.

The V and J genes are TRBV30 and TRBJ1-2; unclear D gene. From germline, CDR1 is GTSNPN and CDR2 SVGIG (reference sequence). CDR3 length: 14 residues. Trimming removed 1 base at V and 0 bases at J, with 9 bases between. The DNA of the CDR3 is TGTGCCTGGAGTGAGAAGAATTCTAACTATGGCTACACCTTC. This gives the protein CAWSEKNSNYGYTF.

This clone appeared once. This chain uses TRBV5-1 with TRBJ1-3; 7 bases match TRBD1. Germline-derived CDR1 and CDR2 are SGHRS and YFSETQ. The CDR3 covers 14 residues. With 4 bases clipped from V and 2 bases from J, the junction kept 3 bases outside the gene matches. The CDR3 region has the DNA TGCGCCAGCAGCAGCGACAGGGCTGGAAACACCATATATTTT. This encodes CASSSDRAGNTIYF.

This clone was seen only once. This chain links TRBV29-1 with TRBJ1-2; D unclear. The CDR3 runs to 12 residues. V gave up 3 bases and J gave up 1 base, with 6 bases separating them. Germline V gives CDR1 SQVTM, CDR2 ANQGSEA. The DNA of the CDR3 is TGCAGCGTTGACCAAGTTAACTATGGCTACACCTTC. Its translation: CSVDQVNYGYTF.

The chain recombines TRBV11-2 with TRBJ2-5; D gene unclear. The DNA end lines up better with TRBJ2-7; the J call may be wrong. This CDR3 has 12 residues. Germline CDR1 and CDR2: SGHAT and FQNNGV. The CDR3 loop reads CASSLKRYEQYF. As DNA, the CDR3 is TGTGCCAGCAGTTTAAAGCGCTACGAGCAGTACTTC.

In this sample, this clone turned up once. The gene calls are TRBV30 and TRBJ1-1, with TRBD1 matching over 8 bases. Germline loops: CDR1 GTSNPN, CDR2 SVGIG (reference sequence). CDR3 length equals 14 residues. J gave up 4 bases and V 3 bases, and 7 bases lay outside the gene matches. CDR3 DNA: TGTGCCTGGAGCCTGGACAGGGTTATCACTGAAGCTTTCTTT. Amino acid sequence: CAWSLDRVITEAFF.

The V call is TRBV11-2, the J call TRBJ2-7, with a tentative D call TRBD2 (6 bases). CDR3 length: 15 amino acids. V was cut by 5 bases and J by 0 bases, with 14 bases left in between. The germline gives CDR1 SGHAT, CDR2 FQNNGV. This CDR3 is CASSQRDGSSYEQYF. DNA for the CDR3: TGTGCCAGCAGCCAAAGGGACGGGAGCTCCTACGAGCAGTACTTC.

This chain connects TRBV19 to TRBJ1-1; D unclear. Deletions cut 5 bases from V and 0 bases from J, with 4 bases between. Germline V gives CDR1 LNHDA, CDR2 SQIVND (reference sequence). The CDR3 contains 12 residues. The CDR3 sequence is CASSYVNTEAFF. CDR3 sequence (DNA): TGTGCCAGTAGTTACGTGAACACTGAAGCTTTCTTT.

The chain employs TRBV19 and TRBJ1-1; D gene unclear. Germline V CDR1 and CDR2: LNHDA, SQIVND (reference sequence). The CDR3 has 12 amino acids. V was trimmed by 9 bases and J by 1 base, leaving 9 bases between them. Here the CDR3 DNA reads TGTGCCAGCGCACAGCGGAACACTGAAGCTTTCTTT. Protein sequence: CASAQRNTEAFF.

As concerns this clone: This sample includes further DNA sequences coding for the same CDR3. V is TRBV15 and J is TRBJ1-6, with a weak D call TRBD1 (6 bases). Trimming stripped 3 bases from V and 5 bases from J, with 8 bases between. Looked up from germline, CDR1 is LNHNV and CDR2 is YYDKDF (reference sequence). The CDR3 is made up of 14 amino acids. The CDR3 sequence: CATSRDRDNSPLHF. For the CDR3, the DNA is TGTGCCACCAGCAGGGACAGAGATAATTCACCCCTCCACTTT. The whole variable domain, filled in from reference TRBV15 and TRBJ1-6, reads DAMVIQNPRYQVTQFGKPVTLSCSQTLNHNVMYWYQQKSSQAPKLLFHYYDKDFNNEADTPDNFQSRRPNTSFCFLDIRSPGLGDTAMYLCATSRDRDNSPLHFGNGTRLTVT.

CDR3 nucleotides: TGTGCCAGCAGCTTACAGGGGGAGACTGAAGCTTTCTTT. This gives the protein CASSLQGETEAFF. The chain has TRBV2 and TRBJ1-1; 8 bases are shared with TRBD1. The CDR3 extends over 13 amino acids. Germline V gives CDR1 SNHLY, CDR2 FYNNEI. V gave up 6 bases and J gave up 5 bases; unmatched junction bases: 5.

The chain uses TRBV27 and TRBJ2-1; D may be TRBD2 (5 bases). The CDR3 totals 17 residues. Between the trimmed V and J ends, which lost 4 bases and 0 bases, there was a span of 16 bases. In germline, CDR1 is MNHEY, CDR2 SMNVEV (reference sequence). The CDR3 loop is CASSYGRIARSYNEQFF. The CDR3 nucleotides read TGTGCCAGCAGTTACGGAAGGATAGCGCGCTCCTACAATGAGCAGTTCTTC.

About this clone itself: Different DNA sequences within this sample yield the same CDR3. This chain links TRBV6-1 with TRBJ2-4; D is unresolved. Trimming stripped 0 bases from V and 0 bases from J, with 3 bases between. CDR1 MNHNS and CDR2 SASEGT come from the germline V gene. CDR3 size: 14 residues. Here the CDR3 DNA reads TGTGCCAGCAGTGAAGCGTTAGCCAAAAACATTCAGTACTTC. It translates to CASSEALAKNIQYF.

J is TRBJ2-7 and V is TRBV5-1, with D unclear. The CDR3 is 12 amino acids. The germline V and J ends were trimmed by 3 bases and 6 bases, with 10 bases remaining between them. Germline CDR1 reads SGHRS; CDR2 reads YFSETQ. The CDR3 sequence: CASSSSLGEQYF. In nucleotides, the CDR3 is TGCGCCAGCAGCTCCTCCCTGGGCGAGCAGTACTTC.

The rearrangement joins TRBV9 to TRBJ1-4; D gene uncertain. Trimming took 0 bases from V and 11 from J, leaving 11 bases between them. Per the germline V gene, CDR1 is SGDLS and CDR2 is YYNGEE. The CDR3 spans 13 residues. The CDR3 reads CASSVEDNTKLFF. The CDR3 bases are TGTGCCAGCAGCGTAGAAGACAACACGAAACTGTTTTTT.